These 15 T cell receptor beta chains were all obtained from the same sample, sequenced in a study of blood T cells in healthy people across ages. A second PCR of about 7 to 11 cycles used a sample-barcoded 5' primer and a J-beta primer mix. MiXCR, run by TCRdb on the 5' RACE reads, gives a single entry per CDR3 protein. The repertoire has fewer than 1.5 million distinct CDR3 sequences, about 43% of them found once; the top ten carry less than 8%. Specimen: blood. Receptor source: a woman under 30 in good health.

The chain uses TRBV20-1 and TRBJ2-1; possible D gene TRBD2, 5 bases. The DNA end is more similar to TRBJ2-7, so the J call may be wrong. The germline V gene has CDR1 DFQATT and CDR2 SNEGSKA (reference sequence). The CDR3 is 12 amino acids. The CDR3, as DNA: TGCAGTGCCATTGGGGAGTACAATGAGCAGTACTTC. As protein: CSAIGEYNEQYF.

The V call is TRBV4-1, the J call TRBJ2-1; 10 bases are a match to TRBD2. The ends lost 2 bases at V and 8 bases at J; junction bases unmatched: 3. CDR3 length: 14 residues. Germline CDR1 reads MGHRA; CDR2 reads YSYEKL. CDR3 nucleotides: TGCGCCAGCAGCCAACCTAGCGGGAGCTATGAGCAGTTCTTC. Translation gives CASSQPSGSYEQFF.

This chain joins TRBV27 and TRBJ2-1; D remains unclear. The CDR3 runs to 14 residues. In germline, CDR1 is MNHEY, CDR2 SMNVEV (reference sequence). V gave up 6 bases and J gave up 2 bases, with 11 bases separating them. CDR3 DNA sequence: TGTGCCAGCAGCCTCTCCCGGACCTACAATGAGCAGTTCTTC. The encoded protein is CASSLSRTYNEQFF.

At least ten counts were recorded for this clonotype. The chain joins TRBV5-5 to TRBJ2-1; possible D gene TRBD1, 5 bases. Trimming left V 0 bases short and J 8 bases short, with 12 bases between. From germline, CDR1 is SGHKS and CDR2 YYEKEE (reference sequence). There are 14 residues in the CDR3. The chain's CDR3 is CASSLVPGSDEQFF. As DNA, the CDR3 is TGTGCCAGCAGCTTGGTGCCAGGGTCGGATGAGCAGTTCTTC.

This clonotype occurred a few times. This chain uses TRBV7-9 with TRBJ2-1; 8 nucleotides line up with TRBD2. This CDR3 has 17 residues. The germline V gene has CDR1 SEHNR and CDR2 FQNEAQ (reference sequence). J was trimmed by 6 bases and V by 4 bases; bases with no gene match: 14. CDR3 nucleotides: TGTGCCAGCAGCTCTCGGGATAGCGGGGAGACCATCAATGAGCAGTTCTTC. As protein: CASSSRDSGETINEQFF.

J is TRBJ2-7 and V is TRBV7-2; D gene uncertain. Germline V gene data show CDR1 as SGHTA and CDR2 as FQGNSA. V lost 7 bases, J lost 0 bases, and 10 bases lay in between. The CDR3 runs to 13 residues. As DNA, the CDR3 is TGTGCCAGCAACGGTAATAGCTCCTACGAGCAGTACTTC. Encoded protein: CASNGNSSYEQYF.

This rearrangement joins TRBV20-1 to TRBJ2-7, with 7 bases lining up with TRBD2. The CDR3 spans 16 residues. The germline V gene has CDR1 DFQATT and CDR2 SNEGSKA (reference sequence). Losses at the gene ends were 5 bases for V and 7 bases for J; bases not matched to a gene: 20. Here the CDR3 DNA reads TGCAGTGCTTTGGACATACTAGCGCCCTCCTACAATGAGCAGTACTTC. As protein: CSALDILAPSYNEQYF.

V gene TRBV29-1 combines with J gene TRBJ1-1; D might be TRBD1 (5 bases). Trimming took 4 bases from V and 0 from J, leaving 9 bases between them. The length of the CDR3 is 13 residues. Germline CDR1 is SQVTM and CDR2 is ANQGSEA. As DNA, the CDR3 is TGCAGCGTTGGGCCAGGGTTGAACACTGAAGCTTTCTTT. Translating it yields CSVGPGLNTEAFF.

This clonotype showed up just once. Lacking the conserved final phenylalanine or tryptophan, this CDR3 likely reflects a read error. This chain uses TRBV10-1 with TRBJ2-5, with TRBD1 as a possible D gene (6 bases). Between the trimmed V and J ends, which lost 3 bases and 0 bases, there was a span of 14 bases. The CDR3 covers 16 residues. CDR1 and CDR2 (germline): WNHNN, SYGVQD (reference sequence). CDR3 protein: CASSEGRGGYQETQYL. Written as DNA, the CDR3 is TGCGCCAGCAGTGAAGGCAGGGGCGGATACCAAGAGACCCAGTACCTC.

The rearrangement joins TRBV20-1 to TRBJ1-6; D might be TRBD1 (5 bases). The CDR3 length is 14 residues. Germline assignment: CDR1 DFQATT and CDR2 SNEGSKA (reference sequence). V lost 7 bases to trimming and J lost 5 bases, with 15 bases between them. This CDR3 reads CSVPAGRDNSPLHF. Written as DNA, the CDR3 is TGCAGTGTCCCCGCGGGCAGGGATAATTCACCCCTCCACTTT.

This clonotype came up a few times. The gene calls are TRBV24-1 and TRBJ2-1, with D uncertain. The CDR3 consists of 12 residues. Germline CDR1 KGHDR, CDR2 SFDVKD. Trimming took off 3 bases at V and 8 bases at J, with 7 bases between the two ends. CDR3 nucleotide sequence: TGTGCCACCAGTGATCTTAGGGATGAGCAGTTCTTC. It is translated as CATSDLRDEQFF.

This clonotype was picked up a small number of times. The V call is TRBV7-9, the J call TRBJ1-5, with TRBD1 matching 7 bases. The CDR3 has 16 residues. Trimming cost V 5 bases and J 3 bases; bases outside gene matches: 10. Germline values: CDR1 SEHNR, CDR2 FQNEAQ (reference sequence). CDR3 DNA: TGTGCCAGCAGCGAAACCGGGACAGACTTCAATCAGCCCCAGCATTTT. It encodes CASSETGTDFNQPQHF.

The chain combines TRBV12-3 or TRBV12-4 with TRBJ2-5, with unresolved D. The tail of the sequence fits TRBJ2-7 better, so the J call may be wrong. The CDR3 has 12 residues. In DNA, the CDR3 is TGTGCCAGCAGTTTAGTCCTGCTCGAGCAGTACTTC. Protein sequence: CASSLVLLEQYF.

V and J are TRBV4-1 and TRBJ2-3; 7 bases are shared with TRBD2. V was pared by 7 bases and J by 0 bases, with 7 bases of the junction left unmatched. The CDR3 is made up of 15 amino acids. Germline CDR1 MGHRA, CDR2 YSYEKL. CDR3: CASNTLAASTDTQYF. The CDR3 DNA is TGCGCCAGCAATACCCTAGCGGCTAGCACAGATACGCAGTATTTT.

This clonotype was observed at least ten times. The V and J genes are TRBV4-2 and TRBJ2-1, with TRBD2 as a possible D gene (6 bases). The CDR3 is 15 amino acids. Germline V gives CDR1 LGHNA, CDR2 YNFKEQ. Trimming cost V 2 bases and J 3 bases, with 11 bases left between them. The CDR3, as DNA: TGTGCCAGCAGCCAAAGAGCGGGCGTCTACAATGAGCAGTTCTTC. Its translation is CASSQRAGVYNEQFF.